This entry lists 27 T cell receptor beta chains sequenced from one sample in a study of blood T cell repertoires in COVID-19. The table came from immunoSEQ multiplex PCR; TCRdb's copy has only in-frame clones and leaves some out. Among about 280,000 clones listed, 86% were seen once. The material sequenced was peripheral blood. All receptors derive from a woman aged 70 to 79 with COVID-19, enrolled during active disease.

The chain links TRBV6-1 to TRBJ1-2, with a weak D call TRBD1 (5 bases). The CDR3 consists of 13 residues. The germline V and J ends were trimmed by 1 base and 8 bases, with 11 bases remaining between them. Germline V gene sequence: CDR1 MNHNS, CDR2 SASEGT. CDR3 bases: TGTGCCAGCAGTGAAGTGTCAGGGTACGGCTACACCTTC. It specifies CASSEVSGYGYTF.

V is TRBV5-1 and J is TRBJ2-5, with 9 bases that match TRBD1. After removal of 5 bases from V and 2 bases from J, the junction contained 7 bases not matched to a gene. CDR1 and CDR2 (germline): SGHRS, YFSETQ. This CDR3 contains 15 residues. DNA of the CDR3: TGCGCCAGCAGTCGGGACAGGGTAGGGCAAGAGACCCAGTACTTC. Translating it yields CASSRDRVGQETQYF.

Comments on this clone: This CDR3 is also generated by other DNA sequences in the sample. The rearrangement uses TRBV5-1 and TRBJ2-5; 7 nucleotides agree with TRBD1. Germline CDR1 is SGHRS and CDR2 is YFSETQ. V dropped 0 bases and J dropped 5; count of bases not matched to a gene: 1. This CDR3 is built from 13 residues. In DNA, the CDR3 is TGCGCCAGCAGCTTGGAGGGGGCCGAGACCCAGTACTTC. This translates into CASSLEGAETQYF.

The rearrangement joins TRBV9 to TRBJ2-3; 10 positions agree with TRBD2. This CDR3 spans 15 amino acids. Germline V CDR1 and CDR2: SGDLS, YYNGEE. The ends lost 4 bases at V and 5 bases at J; junction bases unmatched: 7. The CDR3 loop reads CASSITSGEKDTQYF. DNA for the CDR3: TGTGCCAGCAGCATCACTAGCGGGGAAAAAGATACGCAGTATTTT.

The gene calls are TRBV28 and TRBJ1-2, with TRBD1 identical over 8 bases. Trimming at V came to 6 bases and at J to 4 bases, leaving 13 bases not matched to a gene. In germline, CDR1 is MDHEN, CDR2 SYDVKM. There are 16 residues in the CDR3. The CDR3 coding sequence is TGTGCCAGCAGCCGTGGACAGGGAGGTTATTCCTATGGCTACACCTTC. Translation: CASSRGQGGYSYGYTF.

The chain combines TRBV18 with TRBJ1-1, with D perhaps TRBD1 (5 bases). V lost 2 bases and J 4 bases, leaving 17 bases between the germline ends. CDR1 and CDR2 from the germline V gene are KGHSH and LQKENI. This CDR3 region has 16 residues. In DNA form, the CDR3 reads TGTGCCAGCTCACCAGCGGCGGGACGGGTTGGCACTGAAGCTTTCTTT. Translated: CASSPAAGRVGTEAFF. Full variable domain (remainder filled in from reference TRBV18 and TRBJ1-1): NAGVMQNPRHLVRRRGQEARLRCSPMKGHSHVYWYRQLPEEGLKFMVYLQKENIIDESGMPKERFSAEFPKEGPSILRIQQVVRGDSAAYFCASSPAAGRVGTEAFFGQGTRLTVV.

The chain is built from TRBV6-5 and TRBJ1-6; D gene unclear. Germline CDR1 and CDR2: MNHEY and SVGAGI. V was shortened by 11 bases and J by 5 bases, with 10 bases between the two germline ends. This CDR3 comprises 12 residues. This chain's CDR3 is CAGRENNSPLHF. In nucleotides, the CDR3 is TGTGCCGGCCGGGAAAATAATTCACCCCTCCACTTT.

The chain uses TRBV6-4 and TRBJ2-1, with 12 positions matching TRBD2. The junction had 8 bases not matched to a gene; V was cut back by 5 bases and J by 9 bases. The V gene's germline CDR1 is MRHNA and CDR2 SNTAGT. CDR3 length equals 15 residues. The CDR3 bases are TGTGCCAGCAGTTTCACTAGCGGGGGGCCTATTGAGCAGTTCTTC. Its protein product is CASSFTSGGPIEQFF.

The rearrangement links TRBV5-4 to TRBJ2-3; TRBD2 matches at 13 bases. Germline loops: CDR1 SGHNT, CDR2 YYREEE (reference sequence). V shed 4 bases and J 1 base; nucleotides not matched to a gene: 3. The CDR3 runs 16 residues. DNA of the CDR3: TGTGCCAGCAGCGCCGGGACTAGCGGGGGCACAGATACGCAGTATTTT. Its protein product is CASSAGTSGGTDTQYF.

The chain combines TRBV19 with TRBJ1-1; 8 bases fit TRBD1. CDR1 is LNHDA and CDR2 is SQIVND in the germline V gene (reference sequence). This CDR3 has 15 amino acids. The junction had 3 bases not matched to a gene; V was cut back by 3 bases and J by 0 bases. The CDR3 is CASSMGQVMNTEAFF. The CDR3 coding sequence is TGTGCCAGTAGTATGGGACAGGTCATGAACACTGAAGCTTTCTTT.

This chain connects TRBV27 to TRBJ1-5; D gene unclear. Trimming stripped 1 base from V and 0 bases from J, with 7 bases between. CDR1 and CDR2 from the germline V gene are MNHEY and SMNVEV (reference sequence). The CDR3 totals 15 residues. In nucleotides, the CDR3 is TGTGCCAGCAGTTTATTAGCCCTTAGCAATCAGCCCCAGCATTTT. Encoded protein: CASSLLALSNQPQHF.

V is TRBV6-6 and J is TRBJ1-2; D remains ambiguous. The ends were cut back, 4 bases at V and 4 bases at J, with 16 bases in the middle. CDR1 and CDR2 (germline): MNHNY, SVGAGI (reference sequence). The CDR3 spans 15 residues. The CDR3 here is CASSSSPDTLYGYTF. As DNA, the CDR3 is TGTGCCAGCAGTTCATCCCCCGACACCCTCTATGGCTACACCTTC.

This clone appeared a few times. The chain employs TRBV5-1 and TRBJ2-2, with TRBD1 matching 9 bases. Unmatched junction bases numbered 10, after V lost 3 bases and J lost 4 bases. From germline, CDR1 is SGHRS and CDR2 YFSETQ. This CDR3 region has 17 residues. CDR3 sequence: CASSSGTGSDSTGELFF. The CDR3 nucleotides are TGCGCCAGCAGCTCCGGGACAGGGTCGGATAGCACCGGGGAGCTGTTTTTT.

The chain combines TRBV7-2 with TRBJ1-2, with TRBD1 identical over 7 bases. After removal of 5 bases from V and 1 base from J, the junction contained 4 bases not matched to a gene. The CDR3 runs 14 residues. The germline CDR1 and CDR2 sequences are SGHTA and FQGNSA. CDR3 nucleotides: TGTGCCAGCAGCCCCGACAGGGTTAACTATGGCTACACCTTC. It yields the protein CASSPDRVNYGYTF.

The genes are TRBV11-1 and TRBJ2-3; 8 nucleotides align to TRBD2. The CDR3 runs to 15 residues. Germline values: CDR1 SGHAT, CDR2 FQDESV (reference sequence). V lost 5 bases to trimming and J lost 7 bases; unmatched junction nucleotides: 11. The CDR3: CASSPHGGVGYTQYF. In DNA, the CDR3 is TGTGCCAGCAGCCCCCACGGGGGGGTTGGCTATACGCAGTATTTT.

The genes are TRBV19 and TRBJ1-5, with no clear D. Per germline, CDR1 LNHDA and CDR2 SQIVND (reference sequence). Trimming removed 7 bases from V and 4 bases from J, with 11 bases in between. This CDR3 is built from 13 residues. The CDR3 coding sequence is TGTGCCAGTACTCAGACACATAATCAGCCCCAGCATTTT. Translating gives CASTQTHNQPQHF.

The chain recombines TRBV9 with TRBJ2-1; D is perhaps TRBD2 (5 bases). The V gene lost 0 bases and the J gene lost 9 bases, with 19 bases spanning the gap. The germline gives CDR1 SGDLS, CDR2 YYNGEE. CDR3 length: 16 residues. CDR3 amino acids: CASSVENFNGGFEQFF. CDR3 nucleotide sequence: TGTGCCAGCAGCGTAGAAAATTTTAATGGAGGTTTTGAGCAGTTCTTC.

This clone appeared a few times. This sequence joins TRBV5-4 and TRBJ1-1; D remains unclear. Trimming removed 1 base from V and 3 bases from J, with 16 bases in between. The CDR3 runs 16 residues. Germline lookup yields CDR1 SGHNT and CDR2 YYREEE (reference sequence). As DNA, the CDR3 is TGTGCCAGCAGCTTGACGAGGGTCCATGGGGACACTGAAGCTTTCTTT. This codes for CASSLTRVHGDTEAFF.

The chain recombines TRBV5-1 with TRBJ1-1; TRBD1 matches 9 bases. This CDR3 is 15 amino acids long. The germline V gene encodes CDR1 SGHRS and CDR2 YFSETQ. V trimming: 4 bases; J trimming: 1 base; junction bases outside the gene matches: 5. The CDR3 spells CASSQTGGRNTEAFF. The CDR3 DNA is TGCGCCAGCAGCCAGACAGGGGGGAGGAACACTGAAGCTTTCTTT.

The chain links TRBV12-5 to TRBJ2-1; 11 nucleotides agree with TRBD2. CDR3 length: 16 residues. Per the germline V gene, CDR1 is LGHNT and CDR2 is FRNRAP. Trimming cost V 6 bases and J 6 bases; bases outside gene matches: 10. CDR3 coding DNA: TGTGCTAGTGGCCATATTAGCGGGGGGGAATCCAATGAGCAGTTCTTC. Protein product: CASGHISGGESNEQFF.

This chain links TRBV6-6 with TRBJ1-3; 8 bases align to TRBD1. Germline CDR1 is MNHNY and CDR2 is SVGAGI (reference sequence). The CDR3 runs to 15 residues. V was clipped by 3 bases and J by 4 bases; unmatched bases: 5. The CDR3 is CASSYGGDRGNTIYF. For the CDR3, the DNA is TGTGCCAGCAGTTATGGAGGGGACAGGGGAAACACCATATATTTT.

J is TRBJ1-1 and V is TRBV11-2, with D uncertain. Germline CDR1 is SGHAT and CDR2 is FQNNGV. Trimming pared 1 base from V and 2 bases from J, leaving 14 bases between. The CDR3 consists of 16 residues. The CDR3 reads CASSLGAGILNTEAFF. The CDR3 bases are TGTGCCAGCAGCTTAGGCGCGGGAATACTCAACACTGAAGCTTTCTTT.

The rearrangement links TRBV5-6 to TRBJ2-3, with 11 positions matching TRBD2. The CDR3 length is 17 residues. The trim removed 3 bases at V and 5 bases at J, leaving 11 bases unmatched. The germline gives CDR1 SGHDT, CDR2 YYEEEE. The CDR3 here is CASSSVAGGLGKDTQYF. CDR3 in DNA: TGTGCCAGCAGCTCTGTAGCGGGGGGGCTCGGCAAAGATACGCAGTATTTT.

This rearrangement joins TRBV6-1 to TRBJ2-3; tentatively, D is TRBD1 (5 bases). Trimming took off 1 base at V and 1 base at J, with 9 bases between the two ends. CDR3 length: 15 residues. Germline V gene lookup returns CDR1 MNHNS and CDR2 SASEGT. The CDR3 bases are TGTGCCAGCAGTGAAGATGTGGGGCGCACAGATACGCAGTATTTT. It is translated as CASSEDVGRTDTQYF.

This chain joins TRBV3-1 (or the pseudogene TRBV3-2) and TRBJ2-2; TRBD2 matches 7 bases. Germline CDR1 is LGHDT and CDR2 is YNNKEL (reference sequence). V shed 3 bases and J 1 base; nucleotides not matched to a gene: 8. CDR3 length equals 17 residues. The CDR3 is CASSHLGGRMNTGELFF. In DNA form, the CDR3 reads TGTGCCAGCAGCCATCTGGGGGGGAGAATGAACACCGGGGAGCTGTTTTTT.

This chain joins TRBV5-1 and TRBJ2-7, with D tentatively TRBD1 (5 bases). The V end was cut by 0 bases, the J end by 5 bases, with 15 bases between. The CDR3 spans 15 residues. Germline CDR1 is SGHRS and CDR2 is YFSETQ. The CDR3 spells CASSLVAGPLDEQYF. Here the CDR3 DNA reads TGCGCCAGCAGCTTGGTGGCAGGGCCCCTGGACGAGCAGTACTTC.

This chain uses TRBV5-1 with TRBJ2-3; tentatively, D is TRBD2 (7 bases). Germline CDR1 SGHRS, CDR2 YFSETQ. The CDR3 is 20 residues long. V lost 0 bases, J lost 2 bases, and 25 bases lay in between. The CDR3 loop reads CASSLADRTRGSEITDTQYF. In DNA, the CDR3 is TGCGCCAGCAGCTTGGCCGATAGGACTAGGGGGTCGGAAATCACAGATACGCAGTATTTT. Full variable domain (remainder filled in from reference TRBV5-1 and TRBJ2-3): KAGVTQTPRYLIKTRGQQVTLSCSPISGHRSVSWYQQTPGQGLQFLFEYFSETQRNKGNFPGRFSGRQFSNSRSEMNVSTLELGDSALYLCASSLADRTRGSEITDTQYFGPGTRLTVL.